This T cell receptor beta chain was obtained from a study of response to subunit inactivated influenza vaccine. One entry per CDR3 protein, called by TCRdb with MiXCR from the RT-PCR reads. In the table there are about 700,000 distinct CDR3 sequences, about 14% of which are singletons. Germline CDR1 and CDR2: MGHRA and YSYEKL. V gave up 1 base and J gave up 1 base; unmatched junction bases: 6. The CDR3 contains 16 residues. This clonotype was observed a few times. Antigen unknown. Points from the study as a whole: The authors offered the suggestion that each seasonal influenza vaccination recruits few new T cells.

The source was PBMCs from blood, collected less than 15 days before vaccination. The chain carries TRBV4-1 and TRBJ2-5; 7 bases align to TRBD2. The source of this sequence is a man aged 45-65 years who received an inactivated influenza vaccine. The CDR3 loop is CASSQVGGRAQETQYF. The CDR3 nucleotides read TGCGCCAGCAGCCAAGTCGGAGGGAGGGCCCAAGAGACCCAGTACTTC.